The entry that follows covers one T cell receptor beta chain sequence. No antigen is known for it. These data originate in a study of T cells in Graves' hyperthyroidism and ophthalmopathy. Overall study results and limits: The model made its ophthalmopathy prediction, and onset followed a median about 5.9 months later.

Pregnant or lactating patients were excluded, as were those with uncontrolled infection or other autoimmune disease. From RNA transcripts, TCR beta CDR3 regions were amplified. First-round RT-PCR with HTBI primers amplified the TCR CDR3 region. Each CDR3 protein is one row after TCRdb ran MiXCR on the multiplex PCR reads. The sample has about 600,000 distinct CDR3 sequences, 15% to 20% seen once. V gave up 2 bases and J gave up 4 bases, with 6 bases separating them. From germline, CDR1 is SGHTA and CDR2 FQGNSA. The CDR3 has 14 amino acids. This TCR was sampled from a woman between 40 and 55 years old with Graves' ophthalmopathy. The sequencing input was blood. The chain employs TRBV7-2 and TRBJ1-6, with D unresolved. This CDR3 is CASSLLGYNSPLHF. The CDR3 nucleotides read TGTGCCAGCAGCTTATTGGGATATAATTCACCCCTCCACTTT.